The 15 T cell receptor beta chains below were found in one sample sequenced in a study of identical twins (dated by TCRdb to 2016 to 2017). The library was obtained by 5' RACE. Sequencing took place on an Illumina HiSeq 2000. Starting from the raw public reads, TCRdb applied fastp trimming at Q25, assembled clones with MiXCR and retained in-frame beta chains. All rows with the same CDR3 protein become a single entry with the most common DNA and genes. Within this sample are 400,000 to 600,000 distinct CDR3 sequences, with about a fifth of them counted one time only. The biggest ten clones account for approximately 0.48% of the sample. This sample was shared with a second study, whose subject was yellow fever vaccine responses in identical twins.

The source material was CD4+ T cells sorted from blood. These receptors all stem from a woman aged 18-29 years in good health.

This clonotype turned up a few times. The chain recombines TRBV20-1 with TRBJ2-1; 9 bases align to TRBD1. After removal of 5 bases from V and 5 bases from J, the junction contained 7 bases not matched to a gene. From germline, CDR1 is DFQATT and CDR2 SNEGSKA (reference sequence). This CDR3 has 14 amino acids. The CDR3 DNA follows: TGCAGTGCTCCACAGGGGGCGGGAGACAATGAGCAGTTCTTC. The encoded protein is CSAPQGAGDNEQFF.

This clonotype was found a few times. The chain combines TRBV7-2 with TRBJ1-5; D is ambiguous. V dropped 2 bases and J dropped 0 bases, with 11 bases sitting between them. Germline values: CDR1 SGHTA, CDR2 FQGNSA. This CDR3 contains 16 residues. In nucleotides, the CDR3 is TGTGCCAGCAGCTTATGGGCAGATAGTAGCAATCAGCCCCAGCATTTT. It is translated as CASSLWADSSNQPQHF.

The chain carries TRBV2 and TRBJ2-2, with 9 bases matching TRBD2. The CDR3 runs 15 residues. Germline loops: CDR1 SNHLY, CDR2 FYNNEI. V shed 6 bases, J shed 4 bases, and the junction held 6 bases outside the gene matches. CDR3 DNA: TGTGCCAGCAGAGCCATTAGCGGGAGCACCGGGGAGCTGTTTTTT. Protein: CASRAISGSTGELFF.

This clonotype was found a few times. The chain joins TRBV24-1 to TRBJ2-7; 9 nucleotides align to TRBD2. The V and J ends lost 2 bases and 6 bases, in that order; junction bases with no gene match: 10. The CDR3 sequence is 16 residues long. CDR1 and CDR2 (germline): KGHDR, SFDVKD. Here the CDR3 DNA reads TGTGCCACCAGTGATTCCCCCCGAGCGGGAGGTTGCGAGCAGTACTTC. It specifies CATSDSPRAGGCEQYF.

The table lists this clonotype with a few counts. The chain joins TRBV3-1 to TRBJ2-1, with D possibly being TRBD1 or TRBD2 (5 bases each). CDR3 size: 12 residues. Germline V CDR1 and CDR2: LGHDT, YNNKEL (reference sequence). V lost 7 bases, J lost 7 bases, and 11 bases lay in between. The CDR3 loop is CASTGWGNEQFF. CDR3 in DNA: TGTGCCAGCACTGGGTGGGGGAATGAGCAGTTCTTC.

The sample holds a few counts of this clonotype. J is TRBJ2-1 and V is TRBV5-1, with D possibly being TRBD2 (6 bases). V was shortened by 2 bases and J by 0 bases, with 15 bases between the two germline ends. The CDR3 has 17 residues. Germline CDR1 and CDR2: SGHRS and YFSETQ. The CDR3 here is CASSLTGLPSSYNEQFF. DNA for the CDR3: TGCGCCAGCAGCTTAACGGGACTCCCAAGCTCCTACAATGAGCAGTTCTTC. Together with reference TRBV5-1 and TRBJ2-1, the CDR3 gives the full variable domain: KAGVTQTPRYLIKTRGQQVTLSCSPISGHRSVSWYQQTPGQGLQFLFEYFSETQRNKGNFPGRFSGRQFSNSRSEMNVSTLELGDSALYLCASSLTGLPSSYNEQFFGPGTRLTVL.

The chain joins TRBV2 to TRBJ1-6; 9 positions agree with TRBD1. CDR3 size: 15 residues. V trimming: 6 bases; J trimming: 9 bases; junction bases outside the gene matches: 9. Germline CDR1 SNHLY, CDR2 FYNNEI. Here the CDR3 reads CASRGTGTGISPLHF. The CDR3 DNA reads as TGTGCCAGCAGGGGAACGGGGACAGGGATTTCACCCCTCCACTTT.

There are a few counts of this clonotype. The DNA for the CDR3 is TGTGCCAGCAGCTTAATGCGTAGCGGGAGGATCTACGAGCAGTACTTC. It codes for CASSLMRSGRIYEQYF. The chain combines TRBV7-2 with TRBJ2-7; 10 positions match TRBD2. The V segment lost 2 bases and the J segment 3 bases; nucleotides outside the gene matches: 7. The CDR3 is 16 amino acids. Germline V lookup: CDR1 SGHTA, CDR2 FQGNSA. Using reference TRBV7-2 and TRBJ2-7 for the parts outside the CDR3, the full variable domain is GAGVSQSPSNKVTEKGKDVELRCDPISGHTALYWYRQSLGQGLEFLIYFQGNSAPDKSGLPSDRFSAERTGGSVSTLTIQRTQQEDSAVYLCASSLMRSGRIYEQYFGPGTRLTVT.

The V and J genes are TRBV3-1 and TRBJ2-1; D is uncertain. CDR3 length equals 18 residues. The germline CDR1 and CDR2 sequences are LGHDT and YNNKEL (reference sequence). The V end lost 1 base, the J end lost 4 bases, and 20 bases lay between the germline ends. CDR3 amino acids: CASSQASLRMLGYNEQFF. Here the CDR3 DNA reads TGTGCCAGCAGCCAAGCAAGTCTTCGGATGCTGGGATACAATGAGCAGTTCTTC.

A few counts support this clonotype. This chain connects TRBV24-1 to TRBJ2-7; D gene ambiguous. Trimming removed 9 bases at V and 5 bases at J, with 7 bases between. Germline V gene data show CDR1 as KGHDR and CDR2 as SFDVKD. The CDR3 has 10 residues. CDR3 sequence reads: CATPVHEQYF. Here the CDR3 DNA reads TGTGCCACCCCGGTCCACGAGCAGTACTTC.

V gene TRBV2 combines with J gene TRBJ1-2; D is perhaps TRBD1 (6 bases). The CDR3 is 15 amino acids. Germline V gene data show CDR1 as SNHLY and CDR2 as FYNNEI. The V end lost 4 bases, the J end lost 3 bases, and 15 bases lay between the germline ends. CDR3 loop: CASSGFRGFDYGYTF. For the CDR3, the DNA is TGTGCCAGCAGTGGTTTCAGGGGATTCGACTATGGCTACACCTTC.

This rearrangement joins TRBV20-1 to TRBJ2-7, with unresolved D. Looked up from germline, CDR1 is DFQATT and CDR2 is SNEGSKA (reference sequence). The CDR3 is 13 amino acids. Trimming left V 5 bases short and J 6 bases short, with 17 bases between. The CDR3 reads CSALKNAFSEQYV. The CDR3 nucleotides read TGCAGTGCTCTAAAAAACGCGTTTAGCGAGCAGTACGTC.

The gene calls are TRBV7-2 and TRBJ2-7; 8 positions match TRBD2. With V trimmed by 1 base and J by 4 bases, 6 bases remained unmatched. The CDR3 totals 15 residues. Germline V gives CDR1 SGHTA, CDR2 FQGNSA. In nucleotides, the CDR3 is TGTGCCAGCAGCTTAGGAGTTAGCGGGATATACGAGCAGTACTTC. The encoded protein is CASSLGVSGIYEQYF.

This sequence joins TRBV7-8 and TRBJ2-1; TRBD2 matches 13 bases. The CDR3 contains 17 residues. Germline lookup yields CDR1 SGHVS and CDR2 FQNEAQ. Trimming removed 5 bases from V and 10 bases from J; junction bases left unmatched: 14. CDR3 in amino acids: CASSGTKLAGGRGEQFF. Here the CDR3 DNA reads TGTGCCAGCAGCGGTACTAAACTAGCGGGAGGGCGGGGCGAGCAGTTCTTC.

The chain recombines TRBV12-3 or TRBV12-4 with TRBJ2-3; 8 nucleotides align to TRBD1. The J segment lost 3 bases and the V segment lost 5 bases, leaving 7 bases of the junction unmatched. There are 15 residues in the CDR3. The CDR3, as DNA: TGTGCCAGCAGTCCGCAGACAGGGGTAACAGATACGCAGTATTTT. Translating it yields CASSPQTGVTDTQYF.